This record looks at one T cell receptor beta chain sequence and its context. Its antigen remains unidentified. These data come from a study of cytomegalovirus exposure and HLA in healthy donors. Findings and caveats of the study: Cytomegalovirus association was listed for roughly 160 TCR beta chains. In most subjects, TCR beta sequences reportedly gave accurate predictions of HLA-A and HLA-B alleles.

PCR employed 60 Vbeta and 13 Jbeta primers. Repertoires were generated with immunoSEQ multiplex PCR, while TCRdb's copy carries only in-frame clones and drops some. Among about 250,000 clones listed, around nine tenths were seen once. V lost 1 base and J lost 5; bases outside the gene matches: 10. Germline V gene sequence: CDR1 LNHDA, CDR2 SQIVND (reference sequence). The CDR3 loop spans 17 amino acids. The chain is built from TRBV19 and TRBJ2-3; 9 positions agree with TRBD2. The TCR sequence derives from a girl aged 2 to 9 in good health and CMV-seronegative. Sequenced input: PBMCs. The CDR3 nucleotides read TGTGCCAGTAGTATAGCATTAGGGGGACTAGCCGGAGATACGCAGTATTTT. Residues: CASSIALGGLAGDTQYF.